This T cell receptor (beta chain) originates from a study of Tregs in tolerant kidney transplant recipients. Thawed PBMCs were rested overnight at 37°C with 150 to 200 IU/ml IL-2 before regulatory T cell sorting. Produced via immunoSEQ multiplex PCR; TCRdb's table is partial and in-frame only. The table shows 70,000 to 95,000 clones, with approximately 90% occurring only once. V lost 2 bases and J 2 bases, leaving 17 bases between the germline ends. Germline assignment: CDR1 SGHTA and CDR2 FQGTGA. The CDR3 is 17 amino acids. As concerns this clone: The antigen is undetermined.

Whole-study findings and limits: Biological reproducibility was not directly addressed in this study. The small number of patients limits these findings pending further validation.

This TCR was recovered from a human donor who received a combined kidney and bone marrow transplant. This specimen was Tregs from blood, taken before the transplant. The chain carries TRBV7-3 and TRBJ2-3, with a weak D call TRBD2 (5 bases). DNA of the CDR3: TGTGCCAGCAGCTTACGGGGATCCGGATACTCCACAGATACGCAGTATTTT. This sequence encodes CASSLRGSGYSTDTQYF.